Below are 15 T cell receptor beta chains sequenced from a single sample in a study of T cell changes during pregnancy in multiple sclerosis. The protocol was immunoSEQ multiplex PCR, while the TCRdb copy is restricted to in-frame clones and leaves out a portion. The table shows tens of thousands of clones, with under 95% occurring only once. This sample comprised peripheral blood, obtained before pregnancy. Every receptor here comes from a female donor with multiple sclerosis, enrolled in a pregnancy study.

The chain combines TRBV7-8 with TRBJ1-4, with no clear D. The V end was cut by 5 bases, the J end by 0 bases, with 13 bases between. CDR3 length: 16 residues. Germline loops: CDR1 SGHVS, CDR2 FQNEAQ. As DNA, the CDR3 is TGTGCCAGCAGCCCCCGACACCCTGCAACTAATGAAAAACTGTTTTTT. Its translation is CASSPRHPATNEKLFF.

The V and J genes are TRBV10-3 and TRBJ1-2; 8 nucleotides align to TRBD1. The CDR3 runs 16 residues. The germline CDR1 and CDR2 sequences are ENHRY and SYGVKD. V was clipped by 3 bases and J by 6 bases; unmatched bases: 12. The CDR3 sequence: CAISETGTGRRDGYTF. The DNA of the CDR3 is TGTGCCATCAGTGAAACCGGGACAGGTCGTCGGGATGGCTACACCTTC.

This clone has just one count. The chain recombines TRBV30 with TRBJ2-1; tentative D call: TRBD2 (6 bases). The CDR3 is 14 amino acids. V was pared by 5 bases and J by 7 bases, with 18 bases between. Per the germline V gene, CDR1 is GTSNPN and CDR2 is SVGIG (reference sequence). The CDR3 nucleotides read TGTGCCTGGTCGGGGGAACGGGAGCGGAATGAGCAGTTCTTC. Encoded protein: CAWSGERERNEQFF.

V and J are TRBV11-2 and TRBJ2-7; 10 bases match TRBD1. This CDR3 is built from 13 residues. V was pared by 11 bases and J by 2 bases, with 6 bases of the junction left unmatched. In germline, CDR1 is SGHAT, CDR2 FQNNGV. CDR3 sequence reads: CASGQGFPYEQYF. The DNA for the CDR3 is TGTGCCTCGGGACAGGGGTTTCCCTACGAGCAGTACTTC.

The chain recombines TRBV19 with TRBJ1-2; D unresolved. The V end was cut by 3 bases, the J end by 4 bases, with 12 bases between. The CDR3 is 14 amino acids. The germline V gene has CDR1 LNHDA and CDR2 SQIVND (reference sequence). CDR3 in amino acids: CASSIELGLYGYTF. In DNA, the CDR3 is TGTGCCAGTAGTATTGAACTAGGGCTCTATGGCTACACCTTC.

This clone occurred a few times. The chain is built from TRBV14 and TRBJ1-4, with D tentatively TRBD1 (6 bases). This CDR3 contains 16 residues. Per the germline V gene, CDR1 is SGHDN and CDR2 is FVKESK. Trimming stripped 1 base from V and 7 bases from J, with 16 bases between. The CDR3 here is CASSQGRGGFGEKLFF. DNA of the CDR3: TGTGCCAGCAGCCAAGGACGTGGGGGCTTTGGTGAAAAACTGTTTTTT.

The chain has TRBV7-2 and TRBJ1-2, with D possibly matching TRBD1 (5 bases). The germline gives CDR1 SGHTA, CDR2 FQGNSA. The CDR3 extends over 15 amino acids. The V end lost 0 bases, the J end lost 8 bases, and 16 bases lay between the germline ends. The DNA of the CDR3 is TGTGCCAGCAGCTTAGCGCTGGGCAGGGTTGACGGCTACACCTTC. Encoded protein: CASSLALGRVDGYTF.

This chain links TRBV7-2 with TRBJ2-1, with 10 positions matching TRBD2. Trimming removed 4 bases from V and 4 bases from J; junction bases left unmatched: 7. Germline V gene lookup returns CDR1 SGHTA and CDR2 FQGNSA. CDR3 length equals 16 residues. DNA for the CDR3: TGTGCCAGCAGCTCGCTACTAGCGGGGTGGTACAATGAGCAGTTCTTC. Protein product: CASSSLLAGWYNEQFF. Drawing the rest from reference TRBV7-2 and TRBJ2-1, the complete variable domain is GAGVSQSPSNKVTEKGKDVELRCDPISGHTALYWYRQSLGQGLEFLIYFQGNSAPDKSGLPSDRFSAERTGGSVSTLTIQRTQQEDSAVYLCASSSLLAGWYNEQFFGPGTRLTVL.

CDR3 nucleotides: TGTGCCAGCAGCTTCCCCTTGGGGACTAGCGGAAGCTCCTACAATGAGCAGTTCTTC. Amino acid sequence: CASSFPLGTSGSSYNEQFF. This sequence joins TRBV13 and TRBJ2-1; TRBD2 matches 11 bases. Germline CDR1 is PRHDT and CDR2 is FYEKMQ (reference sequence). This CDR3 has 19 amino acids. V shed 3 bases, J shed 0 bases, and the junction held 10 bases outside the gene matches.

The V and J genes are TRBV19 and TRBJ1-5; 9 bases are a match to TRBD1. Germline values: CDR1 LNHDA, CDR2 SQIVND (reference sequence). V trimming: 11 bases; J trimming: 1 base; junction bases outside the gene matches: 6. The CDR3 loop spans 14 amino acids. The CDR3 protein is CAVSTGGSNQPQHF. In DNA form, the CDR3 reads TGTGCCGTCTCGACAGGGGGAAGCAATCAGCCCCAGCATTTT. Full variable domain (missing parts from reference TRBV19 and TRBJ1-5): DGGITQSPKYLFRKEGQNVTLSCEQNLNHDAMYWYRQDPGQGLRLIYYSQIVNDFQKGDIAEGYSVSREKKESFPLTVTSAQKNPTAFYLCAVSTGGSNQPQHFGDGTRLSIL.

CDR3 loop: CASSEYNQGAGYGYTF. For the CDR3, the DNA is TGTGCCAGCAGTGAATACAACCAGGGGGCTGGCTATGGCTACACCTTC. The V call is TRBV25-1, the J call TRBJ1-2; TRBD1 agrees at 8 bases. This CDR3 region has 16 residues. Per the germline V gene, CDR1 is MGHDK and CDR2 is SYGVNS. The J segment lost 4 bases and the V segment lost 0 bases, leaving 7 bases of the junction unmatched.

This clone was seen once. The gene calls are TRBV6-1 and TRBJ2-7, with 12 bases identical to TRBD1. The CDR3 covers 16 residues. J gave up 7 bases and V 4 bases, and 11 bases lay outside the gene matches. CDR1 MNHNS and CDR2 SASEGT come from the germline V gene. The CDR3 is CASSGRPGQGAREQYF. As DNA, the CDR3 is TGTGCCAGCAGTGGAAGACCGGGACAGGGGGCTCGGGAGCAGTACTTC.

The CDR3, as DNA: TGTGCCAGCAGCTTGGCGGGGGAATCTAATGAAAAACTGTTTTTT. Translation: CASSLAGESNEKLFF. This rearrangement joins TRBV13 to TRBJ1-4; D is perhaps TRBD1 (5 bases). The CDR3 consists of 15 residues. Germline CDR1 reads PRHDT; CDR2 reads FYEKMQ (reference sequence). Trimming cost V 3 bases and J 3 bases, with 11 bases left between them.

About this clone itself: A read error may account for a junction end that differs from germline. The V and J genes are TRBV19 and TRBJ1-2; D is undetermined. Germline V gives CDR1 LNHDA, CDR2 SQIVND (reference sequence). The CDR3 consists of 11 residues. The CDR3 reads CASKRNYGYTF. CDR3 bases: TGTGCGAGTAAGAGGAACTATGGCTACACCTTC.

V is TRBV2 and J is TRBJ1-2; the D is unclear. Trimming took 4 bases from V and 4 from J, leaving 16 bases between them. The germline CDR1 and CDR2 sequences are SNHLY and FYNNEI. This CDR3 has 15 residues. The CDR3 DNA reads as TGTGCCAGCAGTGTCGAAGTCCTCTCTATCTATGGCTACACCTTC. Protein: CASSVEVLSIYGYTF.